The rows below give T cell receptor beta chains drawn from one sample of a study of CD8+ T cells in alopecia areata. Assay: immunoSEQ multiplex PCR; the TCRdb copy retains only in-frame clones and omits some. This table holds approximately 100,000 clones, less than 50% found once. Sequencing was carried out using CD4+ T cells sorted from blood. The receptors here all came from a human donor with alopecia areata. CDR3s include the opening cysteine and the closing phenylalanine or tryptophan. D genes are given only for firm matches. Clone size is stated in some rows and not others, as once, few, many or a class when expanded.

V gene	J gene	D gene	clone size	CDR3 protein	CDR3 DNA
TRBV7-2	TRBJ1-2	TRBD1	-	CASSLAPTGGDGYTF	TGTGCCAGCAGCTTAGCGCCCACAGGGGGCGATGGCTACACCTTC
TRBV30	TRBJ2-7	-	-	CAWSGGDTYEQYF	TGTGCCTGGAGTGGGGGCGATACCTACGAGCAGTACTTC
TRBV29-1	TRBJ1-2	TRBD1	-	CSVEGQGEGYTF	TGCAGCGTTGAAGGACAGGGCGAGGGCTACACCTTC
TRBV30	TRBJ2-1	-	-	CAWGGGTYNEQFF	TGTGCCTGGGGTGGCGGGACCTACAATGAGCAGTTCTTC
TRBV29-1	TRBJ2-5	-	-	CSVAGTQETQYF	TGCAGCGTTGCTGGCACACAAGAGACCCAGTACTTC
TRBV5-1	TRBJ1-2	-	-	CASSLDMEYGYTF	TGCGCCAGCAGCTTGGACATGGAATATGGCTACACCTTC
TRBV27	TRBJ1-5	TRBD1	-	CAAGQANQPQHF	TGTGCCGCGGGACAGGCAAATCAGCCCCAGCATTTT
TRBV28	TRBJ1-1	-	few	CASSLVGRGNTEAFF	TGTGCCAGCAGTTTGGTGGGACGGGGGAACACTGAAGCTTTCTTT
TRBV18	TRBJ2-7	-	-	CASSRESGTPYEQYF	TGTGCCAGCTCACGAGAGTCGGGGACCCCCTACGAGCAGTACTTC
TRBV30	TRBJ1-1	-	-	CAWSPSYEAFF	TGTGCCTGGAGTCCCAGTTATGAAGCTTTCTTT
TRBV23-1	TRBJ2-7	-	-	CASSPQPGARYEQYF	TGCGCCAGCAGTCCACAACCGGGGGCGAGGTACGAGCAGTACTTC
TRBV30	TRBJ1-1	-	few	CAWRSQGRTEAFF	TGTGCCTGGAGGTCACAGGGAAGGACTGAAGCTTTCTTT
TRBV28	TRBJ1-2	-	-	CASSFVTGARRGNTF	TGTGCCAGCAGTTTCGTCACCGGGGCCCGCCGGGGAAACACCTTC
TRBV29-1	TRBJ2-3	-	-	CSVAHTPTGPPTDTQYF	TGCAGCGTGGCCCACACACCCACGGGACCCCCCACAGATACGCAGTATTTT
TRBV29-1	TRBJ2-3	-	few	CSVDSDDGTTIGTDTQYF	TGCAGCGTTGATTCCGACGACGGGACCACCATTGGGACAGATACGCAGTATTTT
TRBV29-1	TRBJ2-5	-	few	CSVGVNQETQYF	TGCAGCGTTGGGGTAAATCAAGAGACCCAGTACTTC
TRBV30	TRBJ2-1	-	few	CAWSMRTSYNEQFF	TGTGCCTGGAGTATGAGAACCTCCTACAATGAGCAGTTCTTC
TRBV6-6	TRBJ2-7	TRBD1	-	CASRHGQAYEQYF	TGTGCCAGCAGACACGGACAGGCCTACGAGCAGTACTTC
TRBV6-6	TRBJ1-1	-	-	CASCHRETEAFF	TGTGCCAGCTGCCACAGGGAGACTGAAGCTTTCTTT
TRBV15	TRBJ1-6	-	-	CATSRDLGDSPLHF	TGTGCCACCAGCAGAGACTTAGGAGATTCACCCCTCCACTTT
TRBV29-1	TRBJ1-2	-	-	CSVGGGDHF	TGCAGCGTTGGGGGAGGGGACCACTTC
TRBV4-3	TRBJ2-7	-	-	CASSQALTSGEQYF	TGCGCCAGCAGCCAAGCTTTGACCAGCGGCGAGCAGTACTTC
TRBV29-1	TRBJ2-1	TRBD1	-	CSVQQGQGFDEQFF	TGCAGCGTTCAACAGGGACAGGGTTTCGATGAGCAGTTCTTC
TRBV28	TRBJ2-5	TRBD2	few	CALGAGETQYF	TGTGCCCTAGGAGCGGGGGAGACCCAGTACTTC
TRBV30	TRBJ1-1	TRBD1	-	CAWSVGGSNTEAFF	TGTGCCTGGAGTGTAGGGGGCAGCAACACTGAAGCTTTCTTT
TRBV30	TRBJ1-1	TRBD1	-	CAWSPTGGYTEAFF	TGTGCCTGGAGTCCAACAGGGGGCTACACTGAAGCTTTCTTT
TRBV10-3	TRBJ2-7	TRBD2	-	CAISDGLAGTYEQYF	TGTGCCATCAGTGACGGACTAGCGGGGACCTACGAGCAGTACTTC
TRBV5-4	TRBJ1-2	TRBD1	-	CASSLTGAYGYTF	TGTGCCAGCAGCCTAACAGGGGCCTATGGCTACACCTTC
TRBV30	TRBJ1-5	-	once	CAWSTTGTSNQPQHF	TGTGCCTGGAGCACTACAGGGACTAGCAATCAGCCCCAGCATTTT
TRBV30	TRBJ1-2	-	-	CAWRDSSNYGYTF	TGTGCCTGGAGGGACAGTTCTAACTATGGCTACACCTTC
TRBV5-1	TRBJ2-3	-	few	CASSLYRTTDTQYF	TGCGCCAGCAGCTTGTACCGAACCACAGATACGCAGTATTTT
TRBV28	TRBJ2-5	-	-	CASSLHSQETQYF	TGTGCCAGCAGTTTGCACAGCCAAGAGACCCAATACTTC
TRBV30	TRBJ1-5	-	-	CAWARDTNQPQHF	TGTGCCTGGGCCCGGGACACCAATCAGCCCCAGCATTTT
TRBV28	TRBJ2-1	-	few	CASSSGSGEQFF	TGTGCCAGCTCGAGCGGGTCGGGTGAGCAGTTCTTC
TRBV11-2	TRBJ2-5	TRBD1	-	CASSPHRGPVETQYF	TGTGCCAGCAGCCCGCACAGGGGGCCGGTAGAGACCCAGTACTTC
TRBV5-1	TRBJ2-5	TRBD1	-	CASSSGQYQETQYF	TGCGCCAGCAGCTCGGGACAGTACCAAGAGACCCAGTACTTC
TRBV28	TRBJ2-5	TRBD1	-	CASSSRQGPKTQYF	TGTGCCAGCAGTTCTCGACAGGGGCCGAAGACCCAGTACTTC
TRBV19	TRBJ2-7	TRBD1	-	CASSPDRGRYEQYF	TGTGCCAGTAGCCCGGACAGGGGGCGCTACGAGCAGTACTTC
TRBV7-9	TRBJ2-1	-	few	CASSLVSVPNEQFF	TGTGCCAGCAGCTTAGTTTCCGTCCCCAATGAGCAGTTCTTC
TRBV30	TRBJ1-1	-	once	CAWSVQAGKAFF	TGTGCCTGGAGTGTACAGGCAGGGAAGGCTTTCTTT
TRBV30	TRBJ2-5	-	-	CAWSGTAQETQYF	TGTGCCTGGAGTGGGACAGCCCAAGAGACCCAGTACTTC
TRBV29-1	TRBJ2-1	TRBD2	-	CSVLAVLSYNEQFF	TGCAGCGTCCTAGCGGTTTTGTCCTACAATGAGCAGTTCTTC
TRBV5-6	TRBJ2-7	-	once	CASSLNREQYF	TGTGCCAGCAGCTTGAACCGCGAGCAGTACTTC
TRBV29-1	TRBJ2-5	-	few	CSARWGQETQYF	TGCAGCGCCCGGTGGGGTCAAGAGACCCAGTACTTC
TRBV7-2	TRBJ1-1	-	-	CASSLGAAGTEAFF	TGTGCCAGCAGCTTAGGCGCCGCGGGCACTGAAGCTTTCTTT